This T cell receptor beta chain was sequenced for a study of regulatory dendritic cells for organ transplantation. Study-wide results and caveats: Mature dendritic cells appeared to drive more memory CD8+ clonal expansion than regulatory ones.

In its sample, this clone was seen once. Antigen specificity is unknown. The table came from immunoSEQ multiplex PCR; TCRdb's copy has only in-frame clones and leaves some out. The sample has around 19,000 clones; 74% are singletons. Memory T cells were CD45RO+, naive were CD45RA+, sorted by FACS. The CDR3 loop spans 18 amino acids. Germline loops: CDR1 SEHNR, CDR2 FQNEAQ (reference sequence). V gave up 1 base and J gave up 2 bases; unmatched junction bases: 8. This receptor was obtained from a human donor in good health. This chain joins TRBV7-9 and TRBJ2-3, with 11 bases lining up with TRBD2. Sequences were obtained from memory CD4+ T cells from blood. Subset: CD45RO+ memory T cells. CDR3 DNA sequence: TGTGCCAGCAGCTTAGAGTTCCTAGCGGGGGGCTTCACAGATACGCAGTATTTT. Translating it yields CASSLEFLAGGFTDTQYF.